The 29 T cell receptor beta chains given below trace back to one sample, sequenced in a study of blood T cell repertoires in COVID-19. Clones were sequenced by immunoSEQ multiplex PCR, and TCRdb holds only the in-frame ones, with some missing. Of tens of thousands of clones in the sample, roughly 90% were seen once. Sequenced material: peripheral blood. The receptor source for this set is a human donor in a cohort sampled during active COVID-19.

The chain employs TRBV19 and TRBJ1-1; weak D call: TRBD1 (6 bases). The CDR3 consists of 13 residues. V lost 5 bases to trimming and J lost 4 bases, with 11 bases between them. Per germline, CDR1 LNHDA and CDR2 SQIVND (reference sequence). The CDR3 DNA sequence: TGTGCCAGTAGTCCCGGGACAACCACTGAAGCTTTCTTT. Translation: CASSPGTTTEAFF. Full variable domain (missing parts from reference TRBV19 and TRBJ1-1): DGGITQSPKYLFRKEGQNVTLSCEQNLNHDAMYWYRQDPGQGLRLIYYSQIVNDFQKGDIAEGYSVSREKKESFPLTVTSAQKNPTAFYLCASSPGTTTEAFFGQGTRLTVV.

The gene calls are TRBV11-2 and TRBJ2-7; 9 bases fit TRBD2. Looked up from germline, CDR1 is SGHAT and CDR2 is FQNNGV. The CDR3 runs to 14 residues. Losses at the gene ends were 3 bases for V and 7 bases for J; bases not matched to a gene: 7. The CDR3 nucleotides read TGTGCCAGCAGCTTTGGGACTAGCCAGGGGGAGCAGTACTTC. This translates into CASSFGTSQGEQYF.

The V gene is TRBV18, the J gene TRBJ2-2, with D perhaps matching TRBD1 (6 bases). The CDR3 covers 16 residues. Looked up from germline, CDR1 is KGHSH and CDR2 is LQKENI. Trimming cost V 0 bases and J 4 bases, with 12 bases left between them. CDR3 sequence: CASSPPQGIITGELFF. For the CDR3, the DNA is TGTGCCAGCTCACCACCTCAGGGGATAATCACCGGGGAGCTGTTTTTT.

Here the CDR3 reads CASTGARGYTF. CDR3 DNA sequence: TGTGCCAGCACAGGGGCAAGGGGCTACACCTTC. The rearrangement joins TRBV19 to TRBJ1-2; TRBD1 aligns across 7 bases. The germline V gene encodes CDR1 LNHDA and CDR2 SQIVND (reference sequence). The length of the CDR3 is 11 residues. J was trimmed by 8 bases and V by 9 bases; bases with no gene match: 6.

V and J are TRBV5-1 and TRBJ2-5; 10 bases align to TRBD2. From germline, CDR1 is SGHRS and CDR2 YFSETQ. V was pared by 5 bases and J by 2 bases, with 9 bases of the junction left unmatched. This CDR3 has 16 amino acids. This CDR3 is CASRRDGAGGQETQYF. The CDR3 region has the DNA TGCGCCAGCAGGCGAGACGGAGCGGGGGGGCAAGAGACCCAGTACTTC.

The chain couples TRBV10-3 to TRBJ2-2, with TRBD1 matching 7 bases. Losses at the gene ends were 7 bases for V and 2 bases for J; bases not matched to a gene: 4. Germline V gives CDR1 ENHRY, CDR2 SYGVKD. This CDR3 region has 14 residues. The CDR3: CAINGQDNTGELFF. The CDR3, as DNA: TGTGCCATCAATGGACAGGATAACACCGGGGAGCTGTTTTTT.

The chain carries TRBV5-4 and TRBJ2-1; 11 nucleotides align to TRBD2. This CDR3 is 16 amino acids long. Germline values: CDR1 SGHNT, CDR2 YYREEE (reference sequence). Trimming removed 6 bases from V and 6 bases from J; junction bases left unmatched: 11. The CDR3 coding sequence is TGTGCCAGCATCAAGACTAGCGGGGACAACGGCAATGAGCAGTTCTTC. It is translated as CASIKTSGDNGNEQFF.

The chain joins TRBV7-8 to TRBJ2-2; D not certain. The CDR3 has 16 amino acids. V was shortened by 5 bases and J by 7 bases, with 20 bases between the two germline ends. CDR1 and CDR2 from the germline V gene are SGHVS and FQNEAQ. The DNA for the CDR3 is TGTGCCAGCAGCGCTATTGTCGGAGCGTGGAGCGGGGAGCTGTTTTTT. Translation gives CASSAIVGAWSGELFF.

This clone appeared a single time. The chain carries TRBV11-3 and TRBJ2-5; the D gene is possibly TRBD2 (6 bases). Trimming removed 6 bases from V and 1 base from J, with 12 bases in between. Germline V gene lookup returns CDR1 SGHNT and CDR2 YENEEA. The length of the CDR3 is 14 residues. CDR3 coding DNA: TGTGCCAGCAGTCCCAGTAGCGGCCAAGAGACCCAGTACTTC. Translation gives CASSPSSGQETQYF.

The chain is built from TRBV7-9 and TRBJ2-1; D is possibly TRBD1 (6 bases). Trimming took 2 bases from V and 6 from J, leaving 17 bases between them. Germline-derived CDR1 and CDR2 are SEHNR and FQNEAQ (reference sequence). The CDR3 is made up of 16 amino acids. Here the CDR3 reads CASSLSGRGTSNEQFF. As DNA, the CDR3 is TGTGCCAGCAGCTTATCGGGCAGGGGAACCTCCAATGAGCAGTTCTTC.

The chain links TRBV19 to TRBJ2-5; D is possibly TRBD1 (6 bases). Germline loops: CDR1 LNHDA, CDR2 SQIVND (reference sequence). The V and J ends lost 10 bases and 1 base respectively, with 13 bases between them. This CDR3 is 13 amino acids long. CDR3 in amino acids: CATRGSRQETQYF. DNA for the CDR3: TGTGCCACCAGGGGTTCCCGCCAAGAGACCCAGTACTTC.

This clone appeared once. The chain combines TRBV5-1 with TRBJ2-7, with D perhaps matching TRBD2 (6 bases). CDR1 is SGHRS, CDR2 YFSETQ, per germline. The length of the CDR3 is 14 residues. Trimming cost V 6 bases and J 0 bases, with 13 bases left between them. CDR3 nucleotides: TGCGCCAGCAAAGTGGGACTGAGCTCCTACGAGCAGTACTTC. Translated, it gives CASKVGLSSYEQYF.

The chain is built from TRBV20-1 and TRBJ2-1; 7 bases map to TRBD1. CDR3 length: 11 amino acids. Germline CDR1 is DFQATT and CDR2 is SNEGSKA (reference sequence). V dropped 5 bases and J dropped 10; count of bases not matched to a gene: 5. The CDR3 bases are TGCAGTGCTTACAGGGGAGAAGAGCAGTTCTTC. Its translation is CSAYRGEEQFF.

This chain uses TRBV4-2 with TRBJ2-7; 10 bases are shared with TRBD2. There are 15 residues in the CDR3. Germline V gives CDR1 LGHNA, CDR2 YNFKEQ. Trimming removed 3 bases from V and 1 base from J; junction bases left unmatched: 3. CDR3 residues: CASSHGTSESYEQYF. Written as DNA, the CDR3 is TGTGCCAGCAGCCATGGGACTAGCGAATCCTACGAGCAGTACTTC.

This clone was found once. This chain joins TRBV18 and TRBJ1-6; D possibly corresponds to TRBD1 (5 bases). Trimming pared 6 bases from V and 2 bases from J, leaving 8 bases between. The CDR3 spans 14 residues. The germline V gene encodes CDR1 KGHSH and CDR2 LQKENI. Here the CDR3 DNA reads TGTGCCAGCTCCGACAGTCCCTATAATTCACCCCTCCACTTT. Translated, it gives CASSDSPYNSPLHF.

The chain is built from TRBV20-1 and TRBJ2-2, with D perhaps matching TRBD2 (6 bases). Trimming shortened V by 3 bases and J by 5 bases, and 13 bases separated the two germline ends. Germline CDR1 is DFQATT and CDR2 is SNEGSKA (reference sequence). This CDR3 comprises 14 residues. The CDR3 spells CSASNSGGTGELFF. The CDR3 DNA reads TGCAGTGCTAGTAACTCAGGAGGGACCGGGGAGCTGTTTTTT.

V gene TRBV5-5 combines with J gene TRBJ2-7, with 8 positions matching TRBD2. From germline, CDR1 is SGHKS and CDR2 YYEKEE (reference sequence). The CDR3 has 14 residues. Germline trimming cut 4 bases from V and 3 bases from J; bases unmatched to any gene: 6. CDR3 amino acids: CASSLSAGGYEQYF. In nucleotides, the CDR3 is TGTGCCAGCAGCCTGAGCGCGGGGGGCTACGAGCAGTACTTC.

The chain is built from TRBV4-1 and TRBJ1-6; 10 bases agree with TRBD1. V shed 0 bases and J 9 bases; nucleotides not matched to a gene: 5. Germline assignment: CDR1 MGHRA and CDR2 YSYEKL. This CDR3 region has 16 residues. This chain's CDR3 is CASSQDPRDRGSPLHF. The CDR3 DNA reads as TGCGCCAGCAGCCAAGATCCTCGGGACAGGGGTTCACCCCTCCACTTT.

The chain carries TRBV6-2 or TRBV6-3 and TRBJ2-7, with 10 nucleotides matching TRBD1. The CDR3 is made up of 17 amino acids. Germline V gene sequence: CDR1 MNHEY, CDR2 SVGEGT. V was pared by 5 bases and J by 3 bases, with 13 bases of the junction left unmatched. The CDR3 DNA reads TGTGCCAGCAGTAAGATGCTTTGGGGGACAGGGGTCTACGAGCAGTACTTC. Protein sequence: CASSKMLWGTGVYEQYF.

For this clone: Other DNA sequences in this specimen translate into the identical CDR3. This rearrangement joins TRBV4-1 to TRBJ1-1; D gene ambiguous. In germline, CDR1 is MGHRA, CDR2 YSYEKL. The CDR3 length is 13 residues. Trimming pared 2 bases from V and 2 bases from J, leaving 6 bases between. CDR3 in amino acids: CASSQSLNTEAFF. Here the CDR3 DNA reads TGCGCCAGCAGCCAATCTCTTAACACTGAAGCTTTCTTT.

This chain connects TRBV19 to TRBJ1-4; no firm D call. The ends were cut back, 5 bases at V and 6 bases at J, with 7 bases in the middle. Germline lookup yields CDR1 LNHDA and CDR2 SQIVND (reference sequence). This CDR3 has 12 residues. The CDR3 nucleotides read TGTGCCAGTAGTCGCGGGGATGAAAAACTGTTTTTT. Translated: CASSRGDEKLFF. Variable domain in full (rest from reference TRBV19 and TRBJ1-4): DGGITQSPKYLFRKEGQNVTLSCEQNLNHDAMYWYRQDPGQGLRLIYYSQIVNDFQKGDIAEGYSVSREKKESFPLTVTSAQKNPTAFYLCASSRGDEKLFFGSGTQLSVL.

The gene calls are TRBV6-5 and TRBJ2-4; TRBD1 matches 7 bases. The CDR3 is 15 amino acids. Per the germline V gene, CDR1 is MNHEY and CDR2 is SVGAGI. V lost 6 bases, J lost 0 bases, and 5 bases stayed unmatched. The CDR3, as DNA: TGTGCCAGCAGAACCCGGACAGGAGCCAAAAACATTCAGTACTTC. Residues: CASRTRTGAKNIQYF.

The V and J genes are TRBV15 and TRBJ1-2; 8 positions agree with TRBD1. Germline V lookup: CDR1 LNHNV, CDR2 YYDKDF (reference sequence). The CDR3 contains 15 residues. V dropped 3 bases and J dropped 3; count of bases not matched to a gene: 6. The CDR3 sequence: CATSSFLTGDYGYTF. CDR3 in DNA: TGTGCCACCAGCAGTTTCCTGACAGGGGACTATGGCTACACCTTC.

The chain recombines TRBV11-2 with TRBJ2-2, with a weak D call TRBD2 (5 bases). The germline V gene encodes CDR1 SGHAT and CDR2 FQNNGV. V lost 1 base and J lost 7, with 13 bases in between. This CDR3 comprises 15 residues. Here the CDR3 reads CASSLVPGEGGELFF. The CDR3 coding sequence is TGTGCCAGCAGCTTAGTACCGGGCGAGGGCGGGGAGCTGTTTTTT.

The CDR3 protein is CASSPRTDSYEQYF. Here the CDR3 DNA reads TGTGCCAGCAGTCCACGGACAGATTCCTACGAGCAGTACTTC. The chain combines TRBV2 with TRBJ2-7; D is possibly TRBD1 (6 bases). The CDR3 has 14 amino acids. Germline CDR1 reads SNHLY; CDR2 reads FYNNEI. V was trimmed by 5 bases and J by 1 base, leaving 12 bases between them.

This sequence joins TRBV10-1 and TRBJ2-1; D might be TRBD2 (7 bases). Germline-derived CDR1 and CDR2 are WNHNN and SYGVQD (reference sequence). V was pared by 2 bases and J by 8 bases, with 19 bases between. The CDR3 contains 16 residues. The CDR3 loop reads CASSERLWGGGYEQFF. DNA of the CDR3: TGCGCCAGCAGTGAGCGTCTATGGGGGGGCGGATATGAGCAGTTCTTC.

This chain connects TRBV5-4 to TRBJ1-2; D remains unclear. The V gene's germline CDR1 is SGHNT and CDR2 YYREEE (reference sequence). CDR3 length equals 13 residues. V lost 4 bases, J lost 2 bases, and 9 bases lay in between. The CDR3: CASSPHGNYGYTF. For the CDR3, the DNA is TGTGCCAGCAGCCCCCACGGGAACTATGGCTACACCTTC.

The chain recombines TRBV2 with TRBJ2-7; TRBD2 matches at 14 bases. With 6 bases clipped from V and 7 bases from J, the junction kept 8 bases outside the gene matches. The CDR3 has 15 amino acids. Germline V gives CDR1 SNHLY, CDR2 FYNNEI. CDR3 loop: CASSGTSGGLGEQYF. The CDR3, as DNA: TGTGCCAGCAGCGGGACTAGCGGGGGCCTGGGGGAGCAGTACTTC.

V is TRBV10-3 and J is TRBJ1-1; D is unclear. This CDR3 contains 13 residues. Germline CDR1 ENHRY, CDR2 SYGVKD. V was pared by 2 bases and J by 2 bases, with 6 bases between. The CDR3 DNA reads as TGTGCCATCAGTGAGGGGCTTAACACTGAAGCTTTCTTT. The encoded protein is CAISEGLNTEAFF.